This passage covers 3 T cell receptor beta chains from one sample sequenced in a study of T cells in tumors after PD-1 blockade. Profiling relied on immunoSEQ multiplex PCR, and the TCRdb table lists in-frame clones only, not all of them. This sample has about 1,500 clones, with about 75% found just once. The input for sequencing was tumor tissue, taken after anti-PD-1 treatment. These receptor sequences come from a human donor with basal cell carcinoma.

This sequence joins TRBV3-1 (or the pseudogene TRBV3-2) and TRBJ2-4; 8 positions match TRBD2. Germline V gene data show CDR1 as LGHDT and CDR2 as YNNKEL (reference sequence). V was pared by 4 bases and J by 1 base, with 3 bases of the junction left unmatched. The CDR3 covers 15 residues. CDR3: CASSLPSGAKNIQYF. DNA of the CDR3: TGTGCCAGCAGCCTCCCTAGCGGGGCCAAAAACATTCAGTACTTC.

This clone was picked up one time. The chain has TRBV9 and TRBJ2-7; D ambiguous. Germline V gives CDR1 SGDLS, CDR2 YYNGEE. The V end lost 3 bases, the J end lost 0 bases, and 13 bases lay between the germline ends. This CDR3 is 15 amino acids long. CDR3 sequence: CASSATPTTSYEQYF. In DNA, the CDR3 is TGTGCCAGCAGCGCGACTCCTACTACCTCCTACGAGCAGTACTTC.

The chain combines TRBV5-4 with TRBJ2-5; TRBD2 agrees at 10 bases. V shed 3 bases, J shed 5 bases, and the junction held 7 bases outside the gene matches. Per the germline V gene, CDR1 is SGHNT and CDR2 is YYREEE (reference sequence). This CDR3 is built from 15 residues. CDR3 nucleotides: TGTGCCAGCAGCTGGGTAGCGGGGGGCGTGGAGACCCAGTACTTC. Translated, it gives CASSWVAGGVETQYF.